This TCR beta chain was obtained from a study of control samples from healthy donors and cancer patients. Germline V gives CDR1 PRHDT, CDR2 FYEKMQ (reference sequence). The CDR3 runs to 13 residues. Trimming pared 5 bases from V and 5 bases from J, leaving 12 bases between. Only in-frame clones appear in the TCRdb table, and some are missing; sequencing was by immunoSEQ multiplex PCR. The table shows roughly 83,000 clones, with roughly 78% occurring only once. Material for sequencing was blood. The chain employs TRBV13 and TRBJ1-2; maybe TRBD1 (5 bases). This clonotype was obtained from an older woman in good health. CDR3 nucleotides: TGTGCCAGCAGCAGGGGAGGGAGTTATGGCTACACCTTC. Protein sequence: CASSRGGSYGYTF.